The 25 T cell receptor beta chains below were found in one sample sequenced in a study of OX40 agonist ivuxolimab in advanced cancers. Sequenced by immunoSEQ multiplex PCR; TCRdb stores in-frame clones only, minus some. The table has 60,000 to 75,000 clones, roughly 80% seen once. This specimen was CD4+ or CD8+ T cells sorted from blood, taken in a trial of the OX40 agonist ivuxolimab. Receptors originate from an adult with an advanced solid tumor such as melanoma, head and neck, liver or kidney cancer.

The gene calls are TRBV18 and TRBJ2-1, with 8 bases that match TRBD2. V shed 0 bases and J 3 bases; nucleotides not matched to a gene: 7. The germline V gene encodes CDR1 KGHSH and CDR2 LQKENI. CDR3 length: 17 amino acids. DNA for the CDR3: TGTGCCAGCTCACCACCATCCTCGGGGGGGCTCTACAATGAGCAGTTCTTC. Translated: CASSPPSSGGLYNEQFF. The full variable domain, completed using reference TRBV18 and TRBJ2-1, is NAGVMQNPRHLVRRRGQEARLRCSPMKGHSHVYWYRQLPEEGLKFMVYLQKENIIDESGMPKERFSAEFPKEGPSILRIQQVVRGDSAAYFCASSPPSSGGLYNEQFFGPGTRLTVL.

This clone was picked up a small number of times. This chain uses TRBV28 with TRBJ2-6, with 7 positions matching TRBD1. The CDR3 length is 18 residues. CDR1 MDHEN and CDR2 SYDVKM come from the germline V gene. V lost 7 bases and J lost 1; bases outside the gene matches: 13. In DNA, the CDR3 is TGTGCCAGCACCCCACAGGGGAAGTTTTTTTCTGGGGCCAACGTCCTGACTTTC. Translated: CASTPQGKFFSGANVLTF.

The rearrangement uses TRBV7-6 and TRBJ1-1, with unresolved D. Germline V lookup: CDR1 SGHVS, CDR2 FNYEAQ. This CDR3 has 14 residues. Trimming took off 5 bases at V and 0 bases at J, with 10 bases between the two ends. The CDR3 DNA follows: TGTGCCAGCAGCCCCGAGCCCTTGAACACTGAAGCTTTCTTT. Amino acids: CASSPEPLNTEAFF.

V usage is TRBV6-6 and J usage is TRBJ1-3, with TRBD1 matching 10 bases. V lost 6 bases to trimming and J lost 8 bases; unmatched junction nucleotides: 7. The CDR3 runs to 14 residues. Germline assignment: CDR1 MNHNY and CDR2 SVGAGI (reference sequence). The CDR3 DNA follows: TGTGCCAGCAGAAGGGACAGGGGCACGGACACCATATATTTT. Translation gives CASRRDRGTDTIYF.

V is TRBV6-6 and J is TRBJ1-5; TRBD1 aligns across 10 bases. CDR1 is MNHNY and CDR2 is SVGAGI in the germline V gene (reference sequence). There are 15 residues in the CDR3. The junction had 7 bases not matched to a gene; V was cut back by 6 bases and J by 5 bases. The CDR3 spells CASSQTGGTHQPQHF. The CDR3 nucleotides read TGTGCCAGCAGCCAGACAGGGGGCACCCATCAGCCCCAGCATTTT.

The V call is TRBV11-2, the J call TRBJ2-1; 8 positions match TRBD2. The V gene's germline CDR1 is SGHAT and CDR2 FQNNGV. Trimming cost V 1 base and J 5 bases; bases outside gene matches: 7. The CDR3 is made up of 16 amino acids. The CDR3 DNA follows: TGTGCCAGCAGCTTAGGCAAGCGGGGGAGGAACAATGAGCAGTTCTTC. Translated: CASSLGKRGRNNEQFF.

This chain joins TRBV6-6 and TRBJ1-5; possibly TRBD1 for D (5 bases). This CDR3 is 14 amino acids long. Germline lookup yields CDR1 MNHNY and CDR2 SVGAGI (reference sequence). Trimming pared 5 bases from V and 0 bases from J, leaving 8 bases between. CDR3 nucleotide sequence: TGTGCCAGCAGTCGGGACGGTAGCAATCAGCCCCAGCATTTT. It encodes CASSRDGSNQPQHF.

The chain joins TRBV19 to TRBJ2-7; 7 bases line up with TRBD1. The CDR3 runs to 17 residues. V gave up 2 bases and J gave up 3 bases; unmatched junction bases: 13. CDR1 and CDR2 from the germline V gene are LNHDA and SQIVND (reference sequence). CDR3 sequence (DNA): TGTGCCAGTAGTATACAGCATCAGGGGGTCGGCTTCTACGAGCAGTACTTC. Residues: CASSIQHQGVGFYEQYF.

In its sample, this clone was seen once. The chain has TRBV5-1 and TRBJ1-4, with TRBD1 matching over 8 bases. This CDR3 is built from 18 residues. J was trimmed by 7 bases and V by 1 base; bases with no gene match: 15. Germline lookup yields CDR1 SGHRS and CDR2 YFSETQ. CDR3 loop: CASSLRGAGGAEFEKLFF. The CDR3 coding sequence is TGCGCCAGCAGCTTGAGAGGGGCAGGGGGCGCTGAGTTTGAAAAACTGTTTTTT.

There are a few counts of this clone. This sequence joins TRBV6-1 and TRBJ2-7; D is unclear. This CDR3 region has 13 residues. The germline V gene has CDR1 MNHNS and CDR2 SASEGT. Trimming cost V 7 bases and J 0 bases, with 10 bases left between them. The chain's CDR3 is CASNRLSSYEQYF. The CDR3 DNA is TGTGCCAGCAACCGACTCAGCTCCTACGAGCAGTACTTC.

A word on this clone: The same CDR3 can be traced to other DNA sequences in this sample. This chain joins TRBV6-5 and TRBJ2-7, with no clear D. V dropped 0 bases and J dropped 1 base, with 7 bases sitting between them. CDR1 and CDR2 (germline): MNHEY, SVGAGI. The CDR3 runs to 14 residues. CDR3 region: CASSYSGGSYEQYF. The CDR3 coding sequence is TGTGCCAGCAGTTACTCTGGCGGATCCTACGAGCAGTACTTC.

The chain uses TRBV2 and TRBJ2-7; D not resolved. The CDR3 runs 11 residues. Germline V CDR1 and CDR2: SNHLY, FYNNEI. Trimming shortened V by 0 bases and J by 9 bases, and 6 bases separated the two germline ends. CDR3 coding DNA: TGTGCCAGCAGTGAAGCGCTGTCGCAGTACTTC. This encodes CASSEALSQYF.

The CDR3 loop reads CASSPRGGPNEQFF. For the CDR3, the DNA is TGTGCCAGCTCACCGAGGGGGGGGCCCAATGAGCAGTTCTTC. The genes are TRBV18 and TRBJ2-1; tentatively, D is TRBD2 (7 bases). This CDR3 has 14 residues. Germline CDR1 reads KGHSH; CDR2 reads LQKENI. V lost 3 bases and J 6 bases, leaving 12 bases between the germline ends.

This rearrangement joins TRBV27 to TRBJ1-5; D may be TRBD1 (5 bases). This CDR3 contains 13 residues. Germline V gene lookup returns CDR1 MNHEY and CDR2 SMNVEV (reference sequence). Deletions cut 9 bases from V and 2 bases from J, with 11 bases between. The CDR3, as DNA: TGTGCCAGTGGGGGAAACGGCAATCAGCCCCAGCATTTT. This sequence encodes CASGGNGNQPQHF.

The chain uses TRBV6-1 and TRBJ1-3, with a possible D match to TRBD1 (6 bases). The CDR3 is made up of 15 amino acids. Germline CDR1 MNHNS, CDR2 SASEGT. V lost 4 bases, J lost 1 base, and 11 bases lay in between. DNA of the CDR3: TGTGCCAGCAGTGCCCTACAGGGTTCTGGAAACACCATATATTTT. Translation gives CASSALQGSGNTIYF.

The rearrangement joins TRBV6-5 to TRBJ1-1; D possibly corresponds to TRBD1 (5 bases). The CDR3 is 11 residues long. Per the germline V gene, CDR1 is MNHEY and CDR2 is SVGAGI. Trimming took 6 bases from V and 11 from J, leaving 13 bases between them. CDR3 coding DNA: TGTGCCAGCAGACAAACAGGATTTGCTTTCTTT. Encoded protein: CASRQTGFAFF.

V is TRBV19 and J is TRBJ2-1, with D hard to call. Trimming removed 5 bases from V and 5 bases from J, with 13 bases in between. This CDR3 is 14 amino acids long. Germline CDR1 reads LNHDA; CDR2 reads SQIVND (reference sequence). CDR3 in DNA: TGTGCCAGTAGTGAACGGACCCTTAACAATGAGCAGTTCTTC. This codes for CASSERTLNNEQFF.

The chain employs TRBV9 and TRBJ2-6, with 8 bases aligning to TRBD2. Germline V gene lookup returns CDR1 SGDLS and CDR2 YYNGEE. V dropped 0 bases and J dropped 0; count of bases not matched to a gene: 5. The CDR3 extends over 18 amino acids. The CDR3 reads CASSVGRGAHSGANVLTF. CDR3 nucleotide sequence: TGTGCCAGCAGCGTAGGGCGGGGGGCTCACTCTGGGGCCAACGTCCTGACTTTC.

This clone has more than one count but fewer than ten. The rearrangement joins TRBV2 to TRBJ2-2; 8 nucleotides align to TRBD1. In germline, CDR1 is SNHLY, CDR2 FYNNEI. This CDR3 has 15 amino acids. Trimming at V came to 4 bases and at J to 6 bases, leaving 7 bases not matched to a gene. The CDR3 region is CASSGGQVFPGELFF. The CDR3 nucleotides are TGTGCCAGCAGTGGGGGACAGGTGTTCCCCGGGGAGCTGTTTTTT. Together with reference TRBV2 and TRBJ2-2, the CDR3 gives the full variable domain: EPEVTQTPSHQVTQMGQEVILRCVPISNHLYFYWYRQILGQKVEFLVSFYNNEISEKSEIFDDQFSVERPDGSNFTLKIRSTKLEDSAMYFCASSGGQVFPGELFFGEGSRLTVL.

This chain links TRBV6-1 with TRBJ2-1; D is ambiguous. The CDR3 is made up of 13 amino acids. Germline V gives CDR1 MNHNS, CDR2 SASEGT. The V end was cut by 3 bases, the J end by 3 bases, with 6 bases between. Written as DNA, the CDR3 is TGTGCCAGCAGTGAGGGAATCTACAATGAGCAGTTCTTC. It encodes CASSEGIYNEQFF.

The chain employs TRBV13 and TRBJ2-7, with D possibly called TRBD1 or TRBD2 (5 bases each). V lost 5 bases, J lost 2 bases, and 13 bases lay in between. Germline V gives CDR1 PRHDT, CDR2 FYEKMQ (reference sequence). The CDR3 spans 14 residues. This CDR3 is CASSPRDHPYEQYF. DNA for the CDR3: TGTGCCAGCAGCCCGAGGGACCACCCCTACGAGCAGTACTTC.

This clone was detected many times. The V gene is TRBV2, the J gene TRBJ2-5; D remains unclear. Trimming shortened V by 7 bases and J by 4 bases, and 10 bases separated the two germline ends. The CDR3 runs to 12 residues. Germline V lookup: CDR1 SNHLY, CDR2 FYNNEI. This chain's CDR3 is CASKTDGETQYF. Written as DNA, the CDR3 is TGTGCCAGCAAGACGGATGGAGAGACCCAGTACTTC.

CDR3 sequence: CASSLPGATEAFF. The CDR3 nucleotides are TGTGCCAGCAGTCTCCCAGGGGCGACTGAAGCTTTCTTT. The V gene is TRBV6-5, the J gene TRBJ1-1; possibly TRBD1 for D (6 bases). Trimming pared 5 bases from V and 5 bases from J, leaving 12 bases between. CDR1 and CDR2 (germline): MNHEY, SVGAGI. The CDR3 sequence is 13 residues long.

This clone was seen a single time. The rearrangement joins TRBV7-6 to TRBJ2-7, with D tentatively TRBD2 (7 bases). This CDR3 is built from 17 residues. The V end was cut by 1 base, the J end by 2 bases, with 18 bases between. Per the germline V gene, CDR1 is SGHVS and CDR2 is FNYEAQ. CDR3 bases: TGTGCCAGCAGCTTAGGGGGAGGGGGGGCGCTCGCCTACGAGCAGTACTTC. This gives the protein CASSLGGGGALAYEQYF.

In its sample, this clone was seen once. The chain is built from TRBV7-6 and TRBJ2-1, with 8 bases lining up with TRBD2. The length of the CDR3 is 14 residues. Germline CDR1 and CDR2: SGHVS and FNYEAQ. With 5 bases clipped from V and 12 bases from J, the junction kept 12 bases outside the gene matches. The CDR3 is CASSTGLAGGGQFF. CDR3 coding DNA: TGTGCCAGCAGCACCGGACTAGCCGGCGGAGGGCAGTTCTTC.